The T cell receptor (beta chain) described here comes from a study of cytomegalovirus exposure and HLA in healthy donors. TCRdb's copy holds only in-frame clones and misses some; the assay was immunoSEQ multiplex PCR. The sample holds some 240,000 clones, 80% to 90% seen once. On this clone itself: The antigen is undetermined. Other nucleotide sequences from this sample produce the same CDR3.

Donors were drawn from the approximately 130-subject validation cohort, separate from the roughly 670-subject first cohort. General study results and limits: TCR beta chains numbering roughly 150 were designated cytomegalovirus-associated. Most TCR sequences showed up rarely, but some public TCRs showed up in many donors.

Sequencing was performed on PBMCs. This clonotype was obtained from a woman between 18 and 29 years old in good health and CMV-seropositive.

This CDR3 reads CASSYSRNQPQHF. CDR3 nucleotide sequence: TGTGCCAGCAGTTACTCACGGAATCAGCCCCAGCATTTT. The chain uses TRBV6-5 and TRBJ1-5, with D hard to call. Trimming took off 0 bases at V and 4 bases at J, with 4 bases between the two ends. In germline, CDR1 is MNHEY, CDR2 SVGAGI. The CDR3 has 13 residues.